The present entry profiles one T cell receptor beta chain with its context. This clonotype was recorded at least ten times. This receptor's antigen is unknown. The sample holds no much larger clone one base away, and base qualities are not on file. The sample comes from a study of T-cell reconstitution after alpha-beta-depleted transplantation in children (dated by TCRdb to the mid-2010s). Study-wide context: T-cell immune reconstitution after TCRalphabeta/CD19-depleted allogeneic hematopoietic cell transplantation in children was quantitatively tracked in the study by means of TCR repertoire profiling. Summary of the overall study and its limitations: Over subsequent months, a decline in hyperexpanded clone frequencies was noted, and after one year, T-cell counts and TCRbeta diversity were mostly ascribed to newly produced T cells. The high TCRbeta diversity at day 60 in some patients was ascribed to recipient T cells and intrathymic progenitors that had survived conditioning. About two months after transplant, the apparently early recovery of alphabetaT-cell counts reportedly depended on just several hundred clones that had expanded rapidly and came from non-depleted graft cells.

From its cysteine to its phenylalanine, the CDR3 spans 13 amino acids. Only the CDR3 portion is preserved as DNA: 39 bases, with reading frame beginning at the first base. From V the trimming removes 0 bases and from J it removes 3 bases, while the gene matches leave 1 base of the junction unaccounted for. CDR1 and CDR2 are drawn from the germline V gene (reference sequence): DFQATT, SNEGSKA. Library prep was done by PCR. The sequencing machine was an Illumina HiSeq 2500. Molecular barcoding was employed in the preparation of TCR libraries, with unique molecular identifiers being used to normalize TCRbeta repertoire quantification. TCRdb's own reprocessing of the public reads used fastp at Q25 and MiXCR and kept productive beta chains. A single entry per CDR3 protein holds the most common genes and DNA from its merged rows. Here the sample has over 150,000 distinct CDR3 sequences; about 7% occur a single time. In total, the top ten clones hold about 6% of the sample.

The label giving this sample's treatment or condition can be read as: allogeneic hematopoietic cell transplantation with graft depleted of TCRalphabeta T cells and CD19 B cells. Transplant recipients were children who received TCRalphabeta/CD19-depleted allogeneic hematopoietic cell grafts. In this chain, TRBV20-1 is recombined with TRBJ1-1, with 7 central nucleotides matching TRBD1. The TCR sequence derives from a boy between 2 and 15 years old with acute lymphoblastic leukemia, due to receive a stem cell transplant. The sequencing used PBMCs, collected before TCRalphabeta/CD19-depleted stem cell transplant. The CDR3 sequence is CSARDGQDTEAFF. The bases read TGCAGTGCTAGAGATGGACAGGACACTGAAGCTTTCTTT.